Below, 10 T cell receptor beta chains from the same sample are listed, as sequenced in a study of lymphopenia after photon versus proton radiotherapy. This table comes from immunoSEQ multiplex PCR, and its TCRdb copy is limited to in-frame clones, with some not included. Found here are 20,000 to 25,000 clones, around 85% of them singletons; the top ten hold around 19%. The sample was peripheral blood, taken from a patient treated with photon-based radiotherapy. Every receptor here comes from a man in his fifties or sixties with pancreatic cancer.

The chain recombines TRBV4-1 with TRBJ2-1; tentatively, D is TRBD2 (5 bases). V lost 0 bases and J 3 bases, leaving 15 bases between the germline ends. Germline V gene sequence: CDR1 MGHRA, CDR2 YSYEKL. This CDR3 has 17 residues. CDR3: CASSQDPPLAYYNEQFF. The CDR3 DNA sequence: TGCGCCAGCAGCCAAGATCCCCCGCTAGCCTACTACAATGAGCAGTTCTTC.

The chain uses TRBV7-6 and TRBJ1-5, with TRBD1 matching over 7 bases. The CDR3 runs 15 residues. Trimming took 1 base from V and 6 from J; bases not matched to a gene: 6. Germline-derived CDR1 and CDR2 are SGHVS and FNYEAQ. CDR3 sequence: CASSLGQGGGQPQHF. CDR3 coding DNA: TGTGCCAGCAGCTTAGGACAGGGAGGGGGTCAGCCCCAGCATTTT.

V is TRBV11-1 and J is TRBJ2-5, with D possibly called TRBD1 or TRBD2 (5 bases each). Trimming pared 4 bases from V and 9 bases from J, leaving 9 bases between. This CDR3 is built from 11 residues. Germline V CDR1 and CDR2: SGHAT, FQDESV (reference sequence). The CDR3 protein is CASSWGMAQYF. The CDR3 DNA reads as TGTGCCAGCAGCTGGGGGATGGCCCAGTACTTC. Based on the CDR3 plus reference TRBV11-1 and TRBJ2-5, the full variable domain is EAEVAQSPRYKITEKSQAVAFWCDPISGHATLYWYRQILGQGPELLVQFQDESVVDDSQLPKDRFSAERLKGVDSTLKIQPAELGDSAMYLCASSWGMAQYFGPGTRLLVL.

The V gene is TRBV18, the J gene TRBJ1-4; the match to TRBD1 covers 9 bases. Trimming at V came to 0 bases and at J to 7 bases, leaving 3 bases not matched to a gene. The CDR3 runs to 15 residues. Germline CDR1 KGHSH, CDR2 LQKENI. CDR3 region: CASSPPGQGSEKLFF. Here the CDR3 DNA reads TGTGCCAGCTCACCACCCGGACAGGGGAGTGAAAAACTGTTTTTT.

This clone was observed once. The chain recombines TRBV18 with TRBJ1-2; 8 bases line up with TRBD1. Losses at the gene ends were 8 bases for V and 4 bases for J; bases not matched to a gene: 6. CDR1 and CDR2 from the germline V gene are KGHSH and LQKENI. The CDR3 is made up of 13 amino acids. The CDR3 sequence is CASAGQAIYGYTF. For the CDR3, the DNA is TGTGCCAGCGCGGGACAGGCGATCTATGGCTACACCTTC.

The V call is TRBV7-8, the J call TRBJ2-5; TRBD2 might be the D (5 bases). The CDR3 is 15 residues long. The V and J ends lost 4 bases and 3 bases respectively, with 15 bases between them. From germline, CDR1 is SGHVS and CDR2 FQNEAQ. The DNA of the CDR3 is TGTGCCAGCAGCTCCACGCGAGGGTATGAAGAGACCCAGTACTTC. As protein: CASSSTRGYEETQYF.

The rearrangement joins TRBV6-4 to TRBJ2-3, with 14 bases that match TRBD2. CDR3 size: 13 residues. Germline lookup yields CDR1 MRHNA and CDR2 SNTAGT. Trimming removed 4 bases from V and 9 bases from J; junction bases left unmatched: 0. Written as DNA, the CDR3 is TGTGCCAGCAGTGGACTAGCGGGGGGGACGCAGTATTTT. Amino acids: CASSGLAGGTQYF.

This chain uses TRBV18 with TRBJ1-4; D gene uncertain. CDR3 length: 13 residues. Germline loops: CDR1 KGHSH, CDR2 LQKENI. V lost 5 bases and J 10 bases, leaving 14 bases between the germline ends. As DNA, the CDR3 is TGTGCCAGCTCAGACCGTTCACAGTTAAAACTGTTTTTT. Protein product: CASSDRSQLKLFF.

This clone was seen once. This rearrangement joins TRBV2 to TRBJ2-6; 8 positions agree with TRBD1. The CDR3 contains 20 residues. The germline CDR1 and CDR2 sequences are SNHLY and FYNNEI. The ends lost 6 bases at V and 0 bases at J; junction bases unmatched: 16. The CDR3 protein is CASRYPSDRGRLSGANVLTF. CDR3 sequence (DNA): TGTGCCAGCAGGTATCCCTCCGACAGGGGACGACTCTCTGGGGCCAACGTCCTGACTTTC.

The rearrangement links TRBV7-6 to TRBJ2-2; D ambiguous. Between the trimmed V and J ends, which lost 3 bases and 3 bases, there was a span of 8 bases. The CDR3 sequence is 14 residues long. The germline V gene encodes CDR1 SGHVS and CDR2 FNYEAQ. CDR3 protein: CASSFGYDTGELFF. For the CDR3, the DNA is TGTGCCAGCAGCTTTGGGTATGACACCGGGGAGCTGTTTTTT.